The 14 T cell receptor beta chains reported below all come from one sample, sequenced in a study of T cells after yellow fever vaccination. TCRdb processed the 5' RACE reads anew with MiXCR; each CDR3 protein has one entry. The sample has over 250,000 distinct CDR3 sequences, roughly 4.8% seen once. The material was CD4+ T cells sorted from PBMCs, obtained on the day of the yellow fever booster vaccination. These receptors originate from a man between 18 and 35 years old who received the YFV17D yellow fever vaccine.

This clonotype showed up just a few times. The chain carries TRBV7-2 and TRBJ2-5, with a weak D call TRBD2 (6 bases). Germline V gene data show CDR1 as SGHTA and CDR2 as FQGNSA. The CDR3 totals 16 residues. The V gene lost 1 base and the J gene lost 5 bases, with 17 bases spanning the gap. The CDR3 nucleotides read TGTGCCAGCAGCTTAGACCCGGGAGTCCTAAGGGAGACCCAGTACTTC. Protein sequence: CASSLDPGVLRETQYF.

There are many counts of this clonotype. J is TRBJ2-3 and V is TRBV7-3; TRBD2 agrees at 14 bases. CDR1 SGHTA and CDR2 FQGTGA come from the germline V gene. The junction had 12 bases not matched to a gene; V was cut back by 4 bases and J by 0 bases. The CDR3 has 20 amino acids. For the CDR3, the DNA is TGTGCCAGCAGCTCTGACCCCGGACTAGCGGGGGGCCGAAGCACAGATACGCAGTATTTT. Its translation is CASSSDPGLAGGRSTDTQYF.

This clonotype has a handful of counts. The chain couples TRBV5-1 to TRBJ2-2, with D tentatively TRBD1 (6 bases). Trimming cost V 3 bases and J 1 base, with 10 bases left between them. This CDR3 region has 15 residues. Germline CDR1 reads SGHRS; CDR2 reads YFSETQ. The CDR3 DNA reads TGCGCCAGCAGCTGGTTGGGACAGAACACCGGGGAGCTGTTTTTT. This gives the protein CASSWLGQNTGELFF.

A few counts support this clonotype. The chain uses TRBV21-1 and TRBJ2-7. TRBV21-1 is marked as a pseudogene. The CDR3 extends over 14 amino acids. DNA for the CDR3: TGTGCCAGCCGAAATTTTAAACCATCCTACGAGCAGTACTTC. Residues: CASRNFKPSYEQYF.

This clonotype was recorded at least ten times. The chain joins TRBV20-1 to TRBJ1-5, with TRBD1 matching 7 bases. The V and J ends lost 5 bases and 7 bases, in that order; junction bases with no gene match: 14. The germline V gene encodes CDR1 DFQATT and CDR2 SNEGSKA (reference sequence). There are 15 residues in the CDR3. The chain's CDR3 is CSASQGSRVWQPQHF. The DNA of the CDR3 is TGCAGTGCTTCACAGGGGTCCCGAGTTTGGCAGCCCCAGCATTTT.

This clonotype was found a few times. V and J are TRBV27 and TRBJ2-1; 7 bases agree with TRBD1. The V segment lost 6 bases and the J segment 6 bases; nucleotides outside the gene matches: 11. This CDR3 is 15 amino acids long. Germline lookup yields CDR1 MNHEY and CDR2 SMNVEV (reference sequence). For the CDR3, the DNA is TGTGCCAGCAGAGAGGCCGGGACAGACCTCAATGAGCAGTTCTTC. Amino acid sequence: CASREAGTDLNEQFF.

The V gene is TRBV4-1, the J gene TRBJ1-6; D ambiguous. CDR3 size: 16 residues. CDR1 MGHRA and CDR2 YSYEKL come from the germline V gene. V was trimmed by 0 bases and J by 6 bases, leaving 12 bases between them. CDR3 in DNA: TGCGCCAGCAGCCAAGATCGAGGACTTCGTAATTCACCCCTCCACTTT. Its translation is CASSQDRGLRNSPLHF.

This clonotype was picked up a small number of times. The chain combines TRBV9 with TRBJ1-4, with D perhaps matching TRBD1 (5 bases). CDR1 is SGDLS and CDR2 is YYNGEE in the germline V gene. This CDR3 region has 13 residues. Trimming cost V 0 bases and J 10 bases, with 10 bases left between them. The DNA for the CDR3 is TGTGCCAGCAGCGTAGAGACCGGGGGAAAACTGTTTTTT. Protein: CASSVETGGKLFF.

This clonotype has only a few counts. CDR3 nucleotide sequence: TGTGCCAGCAGCCCGACAGGGGGTATCTACGAGCAGTACTTC. Translated, it gives CASSPTGGIYEQYF. The chain recombines TRBV7-2 with TRBJ2-7; 9 positions agree with TRBD1. Germline CDR1 is SGHTA and CDR2 is FQGNSA. The trim removed 5 bases at V and 3 bases at J, leaving 5 bases unmatched. The CDR3 spans 14 residues.

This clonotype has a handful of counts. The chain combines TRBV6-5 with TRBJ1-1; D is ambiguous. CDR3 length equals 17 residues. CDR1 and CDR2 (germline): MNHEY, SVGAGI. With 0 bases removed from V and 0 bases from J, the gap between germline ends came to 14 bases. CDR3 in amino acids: CASSYSISGRLNTEAFF. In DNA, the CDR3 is TGTGCCAGCAGTTACTCGATTTCGGGCCGATTGAACACTGAAGCTTTCTTT.

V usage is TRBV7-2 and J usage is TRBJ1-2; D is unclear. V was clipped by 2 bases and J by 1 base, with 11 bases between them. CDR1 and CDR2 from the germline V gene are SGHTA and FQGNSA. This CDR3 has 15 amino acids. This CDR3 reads CASSLRQISNYGYTF. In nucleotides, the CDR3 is TGTGCCAGCAGCTTACGGCAGATTAGTAACTATGGCTACACCTTC.

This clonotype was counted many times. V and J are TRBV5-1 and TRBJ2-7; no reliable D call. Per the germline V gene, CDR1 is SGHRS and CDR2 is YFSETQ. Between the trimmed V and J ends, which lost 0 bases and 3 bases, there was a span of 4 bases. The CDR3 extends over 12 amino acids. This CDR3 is CASSLGYYEQYF. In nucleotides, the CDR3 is TGCGCCAGCAGCTTGGGGTACTACGAGCAGTACTTC.

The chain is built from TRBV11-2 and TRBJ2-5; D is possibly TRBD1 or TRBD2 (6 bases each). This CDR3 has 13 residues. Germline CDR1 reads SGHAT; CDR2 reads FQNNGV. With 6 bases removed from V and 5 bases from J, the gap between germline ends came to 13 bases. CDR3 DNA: TGTGCCAGCAGACGGGGGCCAGCGGAGACCCAGTACTTC. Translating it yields CASRRGPAETQYF.

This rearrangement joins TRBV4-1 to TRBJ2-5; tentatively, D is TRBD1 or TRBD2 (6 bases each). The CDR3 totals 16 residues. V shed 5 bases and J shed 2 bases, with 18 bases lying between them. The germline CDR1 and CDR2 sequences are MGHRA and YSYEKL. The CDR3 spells CASSSRSGAKQETQYF. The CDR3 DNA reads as TGCGCCAGCAGCTCGCGTTCGGGGGCCAAGCAAGAGACCCAGTACTTC.